The next 22 T cell receptor beta chains were all read from a single sample in a study of neurological immune-mediated disorders. TCRdb called the 5' RACE reads again in MiXCR, with one record for every CDR3 protein. This repertoire shows 30,000 to 50,000 distinct CDR3 sequences, 7% to 8.5% found once; its top ten account for 5.7%. The sample consisted of CD4+ T cells from blood. Source of these receptors: a middle-aged man in good health.

Relative to its sample, this clonotype is medium-sized. The V call is TRBV10-3, the J call TRBJ2-2; D gene uncertain. The germline V gene encodes CDR1 ENHRY and CDR2 SYGVKD. This CDR3 has 12 amino acids. With 5 bases removed from V and 1 base from J, the gap between germline ends came to 2 bases. The CDR3 coding sequence is TGTGCCATCAGTCAGAACACCGGGGAGCTGTTTTTT. Amino acids: CAISQNTGELFF.

This clonotype was recorded at least ten times. The chain employs TRBV2 and TRBJ1-5, with 9 bases lining up with TRBD1. Germline loops: CDR1 SNHLY, CDR2 FYNNEI. The J segment lost 5 bases and the V segment lost 6 bases, leaving 5 bases of the junction unmatched. The CDR3 length is 14 residues. The CDR3 spells CASSRQGEHQPQHF. CDR3 bases: TGTGCCAGCAGCAGACAGGGGGAACATCAGCCCCAGCATTTT. The full variable domain, rest sourced from reference TRBV2 and TRBJ1-5, is EPEVTQTPSHQVTQMGQEVILRCVPISNHLYFYWYRQILGQKVEFLVSFYNNEISEKSEIFDDQFSVERPDGSNFTLKIRSTKLEDSAMYFCASSRQGEHQPQHFGDGTRLSIL.

This clonotype came up many times. The genes are TRBV4-1 and TRBJ2-7; TRBD2 matches 9 bases. The V gene end was trimmed by 0 bases and the J gene end by 4 bases; junction bases not matched to a gene: 7. The CDR3 covers 16 residues. The germline CDR1 and CDR2 sequences are MGHRA and YSYEKL. The CDR3 sequence: CASSQDGGLAEYEQYF. CDR3 sequence (DNA): TGCGCCAGCAGCCAAGATGGGGGACTAGCCGAATACGAGCAGTACTTC.

This clonotype was observed at least ten times. The chain recombines TRBV7-9 with TRBJ2-5; 7 bases match TRBD1. CDR1 is SEHNR, CDR2 FQNEAQ, per germline (reference sequence). The CDR3 is made up of 16 amino acids. Trimming removed 4 bases from V and 3 bases from J; junction bases left unmatched: 11. In DNA form, the CDR3 reads TGTGCCAGCAGCTCCTCTGGGGGACAGATTAAAGAGACCCAGTACTTC. Encoded protein: CASSSSGGQIKETQYF.

This clonotype is classed as medium-sized (0.01 to 0.1%). The chain is built from TRBV20-1 and TRBJ2-3; D assignment may be TRBD1 or TRBD2 (5 bases each). Germline CDR1 reads DFQATT; CDR2 reads SNEGSKA (reference sequence). Trimming cost V 7 bases and J 2 bases, with 13 bases left between them. The CDR3 has 13 amino acids. The CDR3 reads CSGDGENTDTQYF. The CDR3 DNA sequence: TGCAGTGGGGACGGGGAGAACACAGATACGCAGTATTTT.

This clonotype has ten or more counts. V gene TRBV20-1 combines with J gene TRBJ1-4; 8 positions agree with TRBD1. The CDR3 totals 14 residues. Germline V lookup: CDR1 DFQATT, CDR2 SNEGSKA (reference sequence). J lost 8 bases, V lost 1 base, and 6 bases had no gene match. The CDR3 region is CSARGNRGGEKLFF. CDR3 sequence (DNA): TGCAGTGCTAGAGGCAACAGGGGGGGAGAAAAACTGTTTTTT.

This clonotype appeared many times. The rearrangement uses TRBV12-3 or TRBV12-4 and TRBJ1-6; no firm D call. The V end was cut by 0 bases, the J end by 5 bases, with 11 bases between. The CDR3 is 16 residues long. The CDR3 DNA reads TGTGCCAGCAGTTTAGCGCCGGGGATCCATAATTCACCCCTCCACTTT. Translating gives CASSLAPGIHNSPLHF.

This clonotype was observed many times. The V call is TRBV6-5, the J call TRBJ2-7, with TRBD2 as a possible D gene (5 bases). CDR1 MNHEY and CDR2 SVGAGI come from the germline V gene. Between the trimmed V and J ends, which lost 6 bases and 3 bases, there was a span of 15 bases. The CDR3 is made up of 14 amino acids. CDR3 in DNA: TGTGCCAGCAGACAAGTCCCGGGAAACTACGAGCAGTACTTC. This codes for CASRQVPGNYEQYF.

This chain links TRBV5-1 with TRBJ1-1; 7 bases fit TRBD1. The V and J ends lost 3 bases and 0 bases, in that order; junction bases with no gene match: 2. Looked up from germline, CDR1 is SGHRS and CDR2 is YFSETQ. The CDR3 has 14 residues. The CDR3 protein is CASSSDRMNTEAFF. The CDR3 DNA reads as TGCGCCAGCAGCTCGGACAGGATGAACACTGAAGCTTTCTTT.

In its sample, this clonotype was seen many times. J is TRBJ1-3 and V is TRBV7-2; D is uncertain. CDR3 size: 14 residues. Trimming stripped 3 bases from V and 2 bases from J, with 8 bases between. The V gene's germline CDR1 is SGHTA and CDR2 FQGNSA. In DNA, the CDR3 is TGTGCCAGCAGCTTCCGAGACACTGGAAACACCATATATTTT. Translated, it gives CASSFRDTGNTIYF.

In its sample, this clonotype was seen many times. V usage is TRBV20-1 and J usage is TRBJ2-7; 8 positions match TRBD2. The CDR3 runs to 13 residues. Germline-derived CDR1 and CDR2 are DFQATT and SNEGSKA (reference sequence). V was pared by 3 bases and J by 2 bases, with 3 bases of the junction left unmatched. DNA for the CDR3: TGCAGTGCTAGCGGGGGGGGTCCCTACGAGCAGTACTTC. Residues: CSASGGGPYEQYF.

The chain links TRBV27 to TRBJ2-2; 8 positions match TRBD2. The germline V gene encodes CDR1 MNHEY and CDR2 SMNVEV (reference sequence). The junction had 2 bases not matched to a gene; V was cut back by 4 bases and J by 1 base. The CDR3 has 15 residues. In DNA, the CDR3 is TGTGCCAGCAGTTGGCTAGCGGGGAACACCGGGGAGCTGTTTTTT. Translation gives CASSWLAGNTGELFF.

This clonotype showed up many times. The rearrangement links TRBV20-1 to TRBJ2-3; D possibly corresponds to TRBD2 (5 bases). Germline V gives CDR1 DFQATT, CDR2 SNEGSKA (reference sequence). V was shortened by 6 bases and J by 1 base, with 14 bases between the two germline ends. The CDR3 extends over 14 amino acids. The CDR3 DNA is TGCAGTGCCCTTAGGACTGCCGGCACAGATACGCAGTATTTT. Protein sequence: CSALRTAGTDTQYF.

This clonotype was counted ten times or more. The chain combines TRBV7-2 with TRBJ1-6; TRBD1 matches 11 bases. Germline CDR1 is SGHTA and CDR2 is FQGNSA. The junction had 19 bases not matched to a gene; V was cut back by 5 bases and J by 19 bases. The CDR3 is 16 residues long. CDR3: CASSPQFPGTGGLLHF. Written as DNA, the CDR3 is TGTGCCAGCAGCCCCCAATTTCCCGGGACAGGGGGTTTGTTACACTTT.

This clonotype was seen ten or more times. The rearrangement uses TRBV5-1 and TRBJ2-2; D is perhaps TRBD1 (5 bases). The V gene's germline CDR1 is SGHRS and CDR2 YFSETQ. V shed 3 bases and J shed 3 bases, with 9 bases lying between them. The CDR3 totals 14 residues. This CDR3 is CASSSTEHTGELFF. The CDR3 bases are TGCGCCAGCAGCTCGACAGAACACACCGGGGAGCTGTTTTTT.

This clonotype showed up many times. V usage is TRBV5-8 and J usage is TRBJ2-3, with no clear D. The CDR3 is 13 amino acids. Looked up from germline, CDR1 is SGHTS and CDR2 is YDEGEE. V dropped 0 bases and J dropped 4 bases, with 6 bases sitting between them. CDR3 coding DNA: TGTGCCAGCAGCTTGGCGGCCCCAGATACGCAGTATTTT. It encodes CASSLAAPDTQYF.

With regard to this clonotype: One junction end does not reproduce the germline sequence, and a read error may be involved. This chain connects TRBV7-2 to TRBJ2-1; the D call may be TRBD1 or TRBD2 (5 bases each). The length of the CDR3 is 14 residues. CDR1 and CDR2 from the germline V gene are SGHTA and FQGNSA. This CDR3 reads CASRRGNFPNAQFF. CDR3 bases: TGTGCCAGCAGACGGGGCAATTTCCCCAATGCGCAGTTTTTC.

The V and J genes are TRBV28 and TRBJ2-7; 15 positions agree with TRBD2. Germline values: CDR1 MDHEN, CDR2 SYDVKM. V was pared by 11 bases and J by 2 bases, with 7 bases of the junction left unmatched. The CDR3 has 15 amino acids. The CDR3 nucleotides read TGTGCCTCCACGGGACTAGCGGGAGGCACCTACGAGCAGTACTTC. Translated, it gives CASTGLAGGTYEQYF. The complete variable domain, with remaining parts taken from reference TRBV28 and TRBJ2-7, reads DVKVTQSSRYLVKRTGEKVFLECVQDMDHENMFWYRQDPGLGLRLIYFSYDVKMKEKGDIPEGYSVSREKKERFSLILESASTNQTSMYLCASTGLAGGTYEQYFGPGTRLTVT.

This clonotype was seen ten or more times. The chain carries TRBV6-5 and TRBJ2-4; D uncertain. The CDR3 is made up of 16 amino acids. The V gene's germline CDR1 is MNHEY and CDR2 SVGAGI. V dropped 0 bases and J dropped 0 bases, with 9 bases sitting between them. CDR3 coding DNA: TGTGCCAGCAGTTACTCGTACGTGGTAGCCAAAAACATTCAGTACTTC. Translation: CASSYSYVVAKNIQYF.

This clonotype came up a few times. The J gene is TRBJ2-1, the V gene TRBV4-2; D is unresolved. Trimming removed 1 base at V and 0 bases at J, with 7 bases between. The CDR3 spans 15 residues. Per the germline V gene, CDR1 is LGHNA and CDR2 is YNFKEQ. CDR3: CASSQGISSYNEQFF. For the CDR3, the DNA is TGTGCCAGCAGCCAAGGGATAAGCTCCTACAATGAGCAGTTCTTC.

This clonotype was detected many times. J is TRBJ1-1 and V is TRBV6-2 or TRBV6-3; possibly TRBD1 for D (6 bases). The CDR3 runs 13 residues. Germline V CDR1 and CDR2: MNHEY, SVGEGT. Trimming left V 5 bases short and J 5 bases short, with 12 bases between. CDR3 residues: CASSADRRTEAFF. CDR3 in DNA: TGTGCCAGCAGTGCCGACAGGAGGACTGAAGCTTTCTTT.

The sample holds many counts of this clonotype. The gene calls are TRBV5-1 and TRBJ2-5; TRBD2 agrees at 8 bases. Germline assignment: CDR1 SGHRS and CDR2 YFSETQ. The CDR3 has 14 amino acids. The junction had 7 bases not matched to a gene; V was cut back by 0 bases and J by 9 bases. In nucleotides, the CDR3 is TGCGCCAGCAGCTTGGAGGGGGGACTAGTGGCCCAGTACTTC. As protein: CASSLEGGLVAQYF.